This TCR beta chain was profiled in a study of cytomegalovirus exposure and HLA in healthy donors. Study conclusions and caveats: The classifier was said to identify cytomegalovirus status with high specificity and sensitivity. Rare TCR sequences dominated, though some public TCRs recurred in many donors.

Regarding this clone: The antigen is not known.

This table comes from immunoSEQ multiplex PCR, and its TCRdb copy is limited to in-frame clones, with some not included. Among 95,000 to 150,000 clones listed, approximately 90% were seen once. With V trimmed by 4 bases and J by 6 bases, 9 bases remained unmatched. The CDR3 runs 14 residues. Per the germline V gene, CDR1 is SGHRS and CDR2 is YFSETQ. Separation from the roughly 700-subject first cohort characterized the roughly 120-subject validation cohort, to which the donors belonged. This clonotype was obtained from a woman younger than 30 in good health and CMV-seropositive. V usage is TRBV5-1 and J usage is TRBJ1-2; 7 positions agree with TRBD1. The specimen was PBMCs. The CDR3 here is CASSGLQGGDGYTF. CDR3 sequence (DNA): TGCGCCAGCAGCGGACTTCAAGGGGGCGATGGCTACACCTTC.